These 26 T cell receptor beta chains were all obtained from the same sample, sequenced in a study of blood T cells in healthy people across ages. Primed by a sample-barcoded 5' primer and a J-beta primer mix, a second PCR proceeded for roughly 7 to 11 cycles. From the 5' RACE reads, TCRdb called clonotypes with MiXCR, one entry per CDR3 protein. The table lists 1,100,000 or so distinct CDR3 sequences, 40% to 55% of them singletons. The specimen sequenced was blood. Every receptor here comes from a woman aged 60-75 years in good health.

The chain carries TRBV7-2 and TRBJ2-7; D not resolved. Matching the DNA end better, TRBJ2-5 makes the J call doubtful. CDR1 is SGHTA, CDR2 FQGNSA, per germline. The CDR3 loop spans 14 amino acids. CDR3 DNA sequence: TGTGCCAGCAGCTTAGAGTCAGGATGGGGGACCCAGTACTTC. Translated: CASSLESGWGTQYF.

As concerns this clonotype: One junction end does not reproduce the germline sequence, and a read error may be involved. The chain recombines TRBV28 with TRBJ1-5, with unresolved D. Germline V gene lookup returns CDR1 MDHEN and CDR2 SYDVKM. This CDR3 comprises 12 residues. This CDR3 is CANSLSGQPQHF. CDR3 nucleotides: TGTGCCAACAGTTTGAGCGGTCAGCCCCAGCATTTT.

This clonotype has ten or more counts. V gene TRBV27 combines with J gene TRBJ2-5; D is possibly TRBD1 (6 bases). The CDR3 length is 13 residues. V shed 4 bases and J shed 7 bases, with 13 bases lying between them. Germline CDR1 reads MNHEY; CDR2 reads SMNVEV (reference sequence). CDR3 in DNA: TGTGCCAGCAGTTCCCGGGGCAGGGGGACCCAGTACTTC. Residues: CASSSRGRGTQYF.

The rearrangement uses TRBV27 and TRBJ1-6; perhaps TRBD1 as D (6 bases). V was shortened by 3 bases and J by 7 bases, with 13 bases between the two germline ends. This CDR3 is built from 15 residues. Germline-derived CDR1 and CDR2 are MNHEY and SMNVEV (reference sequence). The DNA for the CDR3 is TGTGCCAGCAGTTTCAGGGGCTTTCGGAATTCACCCCTCCACTTT. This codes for CASSFRGFRNSPLHF.

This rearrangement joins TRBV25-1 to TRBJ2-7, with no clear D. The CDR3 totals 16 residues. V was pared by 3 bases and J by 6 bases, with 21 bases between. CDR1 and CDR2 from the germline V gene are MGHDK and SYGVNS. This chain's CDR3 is CASSDRRGARTGEQYF. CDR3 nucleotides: TGTGCCAGCAGTGATCGGCGAGGAGCGCGAACGGGCGAGCAGTACTTC.

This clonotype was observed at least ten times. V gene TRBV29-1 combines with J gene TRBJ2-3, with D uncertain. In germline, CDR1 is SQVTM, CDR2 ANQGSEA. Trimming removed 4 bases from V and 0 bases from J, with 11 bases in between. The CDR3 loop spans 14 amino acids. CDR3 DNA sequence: TGCAGCGTTGCCTGGGTATCTAGCACAGATACGCAGTATTTT. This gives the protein CSVAWVSSTDTQYF.

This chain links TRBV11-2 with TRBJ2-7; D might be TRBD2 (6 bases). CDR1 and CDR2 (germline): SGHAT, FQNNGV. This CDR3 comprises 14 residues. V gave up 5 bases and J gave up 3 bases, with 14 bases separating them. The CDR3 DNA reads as TGTGCCAGCAGCGTTGGAGGGGAACTCTACGAGCAGTACTTC. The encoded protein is CASSVGGELYEQYF.

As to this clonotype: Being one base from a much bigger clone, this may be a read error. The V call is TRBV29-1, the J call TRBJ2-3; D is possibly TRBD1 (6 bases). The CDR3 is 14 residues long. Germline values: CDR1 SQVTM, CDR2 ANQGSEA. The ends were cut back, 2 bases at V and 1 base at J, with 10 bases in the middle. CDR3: CSVECQGRTDTQYF. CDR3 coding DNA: TGCAGCGTTGAATGCCAGGGGCGCACAGATACGCAGTATTTT.

The CDR3 DNA reads as TGTGCCAGCAGCCAAGTCGGAAAAGTCGACGAGCAGTACTTC. Protein: CASSQVGKVDEQYF. This chain connects TRBV4-2 to TRBJ2-5; D remains unclear. The DNA matches TRBJ2-7 better at its end, which makes the J call doubtful. Germline CDR1 is LGHNA and CDR2 is YNFKEQ. The CDR3 loop spans 14 amino acids.

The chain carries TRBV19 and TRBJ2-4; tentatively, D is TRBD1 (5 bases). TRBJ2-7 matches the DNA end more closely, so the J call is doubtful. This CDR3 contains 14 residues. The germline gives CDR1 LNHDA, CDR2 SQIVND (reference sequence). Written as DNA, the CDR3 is TGTGCCAGTAGTATCGACAGCGCTACCTACGAGCAGTACTTC. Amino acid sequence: CASSIDSATYEQYF.

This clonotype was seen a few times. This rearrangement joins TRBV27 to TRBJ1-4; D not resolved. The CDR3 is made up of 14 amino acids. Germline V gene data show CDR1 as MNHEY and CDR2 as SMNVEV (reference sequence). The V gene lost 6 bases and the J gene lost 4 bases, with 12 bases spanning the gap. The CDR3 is CASSPSPSNEKLFF. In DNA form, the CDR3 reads TGTGCCAGCAGCCCGAGCCCGAGTAATGAAAAACTGTTTTTT.

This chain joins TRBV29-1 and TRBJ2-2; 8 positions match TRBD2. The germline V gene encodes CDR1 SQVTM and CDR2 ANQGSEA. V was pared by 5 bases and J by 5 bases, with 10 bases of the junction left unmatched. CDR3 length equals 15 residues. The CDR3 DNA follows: TGCAGCGTTCGACCAAGCGGGAGTGGTACCGGGGAGCTGTTTTTT. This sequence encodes CSVRPSGSGTGELFF.

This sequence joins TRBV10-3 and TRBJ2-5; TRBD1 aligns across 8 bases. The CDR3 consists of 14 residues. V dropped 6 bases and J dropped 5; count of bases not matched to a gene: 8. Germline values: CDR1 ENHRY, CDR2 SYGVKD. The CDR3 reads CAIRPDRVWETQYF. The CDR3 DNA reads TGTGCCATCAGACCGGACAGGGTCTGGGAGACCCAGTACTTC.

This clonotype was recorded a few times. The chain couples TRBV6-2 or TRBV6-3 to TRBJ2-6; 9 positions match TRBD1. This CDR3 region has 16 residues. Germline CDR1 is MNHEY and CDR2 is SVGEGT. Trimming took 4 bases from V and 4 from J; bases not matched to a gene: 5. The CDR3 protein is CASSLHRGLGANVLTF. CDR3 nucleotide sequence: TGTGCCAGCAGTTTACACAGGGGGCTCGGGGCCAACGTCCTGACTTTC.

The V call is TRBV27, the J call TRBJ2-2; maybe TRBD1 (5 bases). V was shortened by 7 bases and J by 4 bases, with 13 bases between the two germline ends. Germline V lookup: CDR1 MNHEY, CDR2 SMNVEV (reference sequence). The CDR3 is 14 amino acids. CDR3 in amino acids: CASNSQGTTGELFF. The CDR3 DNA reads TGTGCCAGCAACAGTCAGGGAACCACCGGGGAGCTGTTTTTT.

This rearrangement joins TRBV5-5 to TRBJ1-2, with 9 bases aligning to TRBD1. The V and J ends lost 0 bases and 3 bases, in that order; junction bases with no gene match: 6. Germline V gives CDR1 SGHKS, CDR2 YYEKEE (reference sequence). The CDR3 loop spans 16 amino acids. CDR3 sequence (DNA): TGTGCCAGCAGCTTGGTGGACAGGGGTCGAGACTATGGCTACACCTTC. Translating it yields CASSLVDRGRDYGYTF.

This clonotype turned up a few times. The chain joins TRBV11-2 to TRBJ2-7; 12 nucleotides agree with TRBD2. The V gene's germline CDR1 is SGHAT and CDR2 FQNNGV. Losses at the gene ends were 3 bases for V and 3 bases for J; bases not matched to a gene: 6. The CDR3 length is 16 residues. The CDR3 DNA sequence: TGTGCCAGCAGCTTCAATCTAGCGGGAGGGTTCTACGAGCAGTACTTC. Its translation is CASSFNLAGGFYEQYF.

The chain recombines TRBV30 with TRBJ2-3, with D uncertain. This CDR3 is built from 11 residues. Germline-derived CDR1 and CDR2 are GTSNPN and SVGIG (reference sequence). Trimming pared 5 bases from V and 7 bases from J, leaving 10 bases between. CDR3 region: CAWGIGYTQYF. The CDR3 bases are TGTGCCTGGGGCATCGGATATACGCAGTATTTT.

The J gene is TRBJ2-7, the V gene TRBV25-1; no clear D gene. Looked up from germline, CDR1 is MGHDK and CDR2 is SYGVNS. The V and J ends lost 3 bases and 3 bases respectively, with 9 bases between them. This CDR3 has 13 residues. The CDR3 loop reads CASSDDNRYEQYF. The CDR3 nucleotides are TGTGCCAGCAGTGATGACAACCGCTACGAGCAGTACTTC.

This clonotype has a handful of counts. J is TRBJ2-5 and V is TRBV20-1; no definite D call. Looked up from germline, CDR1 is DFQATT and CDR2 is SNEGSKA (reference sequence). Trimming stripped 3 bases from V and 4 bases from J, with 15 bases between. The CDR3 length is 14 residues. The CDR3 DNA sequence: TGCAGTGCTAGTGACAACTGGAACCGAGAGACCCAGTACTTC. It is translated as CSASDNWNRETQYF.

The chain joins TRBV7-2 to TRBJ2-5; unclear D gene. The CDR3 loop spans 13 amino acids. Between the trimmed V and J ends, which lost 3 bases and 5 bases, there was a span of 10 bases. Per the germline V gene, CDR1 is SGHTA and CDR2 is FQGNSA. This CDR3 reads CASSLETFETQYF. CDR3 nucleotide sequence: TGTGCCAGCAGCTTGGAGACTTTCGAGACCCAGTACTTC.

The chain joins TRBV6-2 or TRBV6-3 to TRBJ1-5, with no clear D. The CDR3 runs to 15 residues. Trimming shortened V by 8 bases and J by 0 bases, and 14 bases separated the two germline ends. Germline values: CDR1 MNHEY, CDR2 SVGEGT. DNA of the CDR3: TGTGCCAGCGCATCCGGGGTCTATAGCAATCAGCCCCAGCATTTT. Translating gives CASASGVYSNQPQHF.

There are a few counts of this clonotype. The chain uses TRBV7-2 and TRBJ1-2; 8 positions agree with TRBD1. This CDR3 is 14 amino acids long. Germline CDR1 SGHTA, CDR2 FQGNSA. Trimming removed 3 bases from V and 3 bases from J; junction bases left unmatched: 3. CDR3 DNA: TGTGCCAGCAGCTTTACGGGACAGGACTATGGCTACACCTTC. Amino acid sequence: CASSFTGQDYGYTF.

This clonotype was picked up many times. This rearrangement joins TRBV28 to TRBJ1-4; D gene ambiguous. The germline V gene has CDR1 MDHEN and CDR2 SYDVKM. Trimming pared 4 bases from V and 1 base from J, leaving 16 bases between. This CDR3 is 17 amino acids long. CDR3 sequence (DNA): TGTGCCAGCAGTTCTTTGGGGTCCGGGGAAACTAATGAAAAACTGTTTTTT. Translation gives CASSSLGSGETNEKLFF.

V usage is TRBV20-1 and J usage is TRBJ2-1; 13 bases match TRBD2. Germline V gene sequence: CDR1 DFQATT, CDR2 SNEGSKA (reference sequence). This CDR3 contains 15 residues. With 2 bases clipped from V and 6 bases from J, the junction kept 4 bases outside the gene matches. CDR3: CSARSGLAGPNEQFF. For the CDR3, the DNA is TGCAGTGCTAGATCGGGACTAGCGGGACCCAATGAGCAGTTCTTC.

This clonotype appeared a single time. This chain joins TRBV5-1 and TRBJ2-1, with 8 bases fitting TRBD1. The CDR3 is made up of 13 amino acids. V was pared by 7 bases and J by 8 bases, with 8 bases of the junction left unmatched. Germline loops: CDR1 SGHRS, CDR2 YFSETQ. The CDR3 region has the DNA TGCGCCAGCGGGCAGGGGGCTTTCGATGAGCAGTTCTTC. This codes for CASGQGAFDEQFF.